These 23 T cell receptor beta chains were all obtained from the same sample, sequenced in a study of Tregs in tolerant kidney transplant recipients. Measured with immunoSEQ multiplex PCR; TCRdb has only the in-frame clones, and not every one. The sample yields approximately 82,000 clones, over 85% seen once. Mixed chimerism was transient after nonmyeloablative marrow transplants from related graft donors. The material sequenced was CD4+ T cells from blood (PBMCs), taken 12 months after the transplant. The source of these receptors is a human patient who received a combined kidney and bone marrow transplant. Part of the T cell pool may stem from the graft donor.

The V call is TRBV19, the J call TRBJ2-7; D call uncertain. Trimming cost V 8 bases and J 3 bases, with 14 bases left between them. This CDR3 is 13 amino acids long. Per the germline V gene, CDR1 is LNHDA and CDR2 is SQIVND (reference sequence). This CDR3 reads CASSSSRGYEQYF. DNA of the CDR3: TGTGCCAGTTCCTCTTCGCGTGGCTACGAGCAGTACTTC.

The chain couples TRBV2 to TRBJ2-5; TRBD1 matches at 7 bases. CDR1 is SNHLY, CDR2 FYNNEI, per germline. The V and J ends lost 7 bases and 3 bases, in that order; junction bases with no gene match: 5. The length of the CDR3 is 13 residues. The CDR3 region is CASIDREEETQYF. The CDR3 nucleotides are TGTGCCAGCATTGACAGGGAAGAAGAGACCCAGTACTTC.

CDR3 residues: CASSLRDFYGYTF. The CDR3 bases are TGTGCCAGCAGCTTGAGAGACTTCTATGGCTACACCTTC. The J gene is TRBJ1-2, the V gene TRBV5-4; no reliable D call. The CDR3 runs 13 residues. Germline CDR1 reads SGHNT; CDR2 reads YYREEE (reference sequence). V lost 1 base and J lost 4, with 8 bases in between.

The chain combines TRBV5-6 with TRBJ2-7; TRBD2 matches at 9 bases. The ends lost 2 bases at V and 7 bases at J; junction bases unmatched: 10. CDR1 and CDR2 from the germline V gene are SGHDT and YYEEEE. The CDR3 consists of 15 residues. CDR3 bases: TGTGCCAGCAGCTTCCCGGCGGGAGGGCCGAGGGAGCAGTACTTC. Translated: CASSFPAGGPREQYF. Complete variable domain (other parts from reference TRBV5-6 and TRBJ2-7): DAGVTQSPTHLIKTRGQQVTLRCSPKSGHDTVSWYQQALGQGPQFIFQYYEEEERQRGNFPDRFSGHQFPNYSSELNVNALLLGDSALYLCASSFPAGGPREQYFGPGTRLTVT.

This rearrangement joins TRBV7-9 to TRBJ2-3; 11 bases line up with TRBD2. CDR1 and CDR2 from the germline V gene are SEHNR and FQNEAQ (reference sequence). The length of the CDR3 is 17 residues. Trimming removed 5 bases from V and 0 bases from J; junction bases left unmatched: 7. The CDR3 sequence is CASSPGLAGISTDTQYF. CDR3 DNA sequence: TGTGCCAGCAGCCCCGGACTAGCGGGTATAAGCACAGATACGCAGTATTTT.

The chain couples TRBV7-2 to TRBJ1-2; a weak D match, TRBD1 (6 bases). The germline V gene has CDR1 SGHTA and CDR2 FQGNSA. This CDR3 region has 13 residues. Trimming left V 1 base short and J 8 bases short, with 11 bases between. The CDR3 loop reads CASSLDRAIGYTF. For the CDR3, the DNA is TGTGCCAGCAGCTTAGACAGGGCTATAGGCTACACCTTC.

The V call is TRBV18, the J call TRBJ1-3; no firm D call. This CDR3 has 11 residues. CDR1 is KGHSH, CDR2 LQKENI, per germline. The ends were cut back, 6 bases at V and 6 bases at J, with 6 bases in the middle. DNA of the CDR3: TGTGCCAGCTCCCAGGAAAACACCATATATTTT. It specifies CASSQENTIYF.

The V call is TRBV30, the J call TRBJ1-4; maybe TRBD1 (5 bases). Trimming took off 5 bases at V and 0 bases at J, with 10 bases between the two ends. The CDR3 has 14 residues. The germline V gene encodes CDR1 GTSNPN and CDR2 SVGIG (reference sequence). Here the CDR3 reads CAWLGEATNEKLFF. The CDR3 coding sequence is TGTGCCTGGCTAGGGGAAGCAACTAATGAAAAACTGTTTTTT.

This chain uses TRBV7-2 with TRBJ2-3; possibly TRBD1 for D (5 bases). The CDR3 totals 14 residues. Germline assignment: CDR1 SGHTA and CDR2 FQGNSA. V shed 0 bases and J shed 5 bases, with 9 bases lying between them. CDR3 nucleotides: TGTGCCAGCAGCTTAGCCCTAAGGGGAGATACGCAGTATTTT. Its protein is CASSLALRGDTQYF.

This sequence joins TRBV5-4 and TRBJ2-1; tentatively, D is TRBD1 (6 bases). Trimming pared 3 bases from V and 4 bases from J, leaving 11 bases between. CDR3 length: 14 amino acids. Germline lookup yields CDR1 SGHNT and CDR2 YYREEE (reference sequence). CDR3 residues: CASSSRTDYNEQFF. Here the CDR3 DNA reads TGTGCCAGCAGCTCAAGGACAGATTACAATGAGCAGTTCTTC.

The chain joins TRBV5-1 to TRBJ1-4; a weak D match, TRBD1 (5 bases). Per the germline V gene, CDR1 is SGHRS and CDR2 is YFSETQ. V was clipped by 4 bases and J by 0 bases, with 7 bases between them. This CDR3 spans 14 amino acids. CDR3 amino acids: CASSGAATNEKLFF. The CDR3 DNA sequence: TGCGCCAGCAGCGGGGCAGCAACTAATGAAAAACTGTTTTTT.

The J gene is TRBJ2-2, the V gene TRBV28, with TRBD1 matching 8 bases. The junction had 8 bases not matched to a gene; V was cut back by 5 bases and J by 3 bases. From germline, CDR1 is MDHEN and CDR2 SYDVKM. CDR3 length: 16 residues. CDR3 nucleotides: TGTGCCAGCAGTGTAAACGGACAGGGTTACACCGGGGAGCTGTTTTTT. Protein sequence: CASSVNGQGYTGELFF.

Of note for this clone: The junction departs from germline at one end; a sequencing error may be responsible. The identical CDR3 is also encoded by other nucleotide sequences in the sample. CDR3 protein: CASSPRGGNSPLHF. The CDR3 DNA reads TGTGCCAGCAGCCCCCGGGGGGGAAATTCCCCCCTCCACTTT. V is TRBV9 and J is TRBJ1-6, with D possibly being TRBD1 (5 bases). This CDR3 region has 14 residues. Germline V CDR1 and CDR2: SGDLS, YYNGEE.

V and J are TRBV5-1 and TRBJ2-5, with 10 bases that match TRBD2. The germline gives CDR1 SGHRS, CDR2 YFSETQ. With V trimmed by 0 bases and J by 2 bases, 1 base remained unmatched. The CDR3 has 15 residues. The DNA for the CDR3 is TGCGCCAGCAGCTTGGTAGCGGGGGGACAAGAGACCCAGTACTTC. Translating it yields CASSLVAGGQETQYF.

The genes are TRBV5-1 and TRBJ2-7, with 8 positions matching TRBD1. Germline V CDR1 and CDR2: SGHRS, YFSETQ. After removal of 4 bases from V and 3 bases from J, the junction contained 9 bases not matched to a gene. The CDR3 length is 15 residues. The DNA of the CDR3 is TGCGCCAGCAGCCCCGGGACAGGTCTTCTCTACGAGCAGTACTTC. It yields the protein CASSPGTGLLYEQYF.

The chain employs TRBV7-2 and TRBJ2-3, with D perhaps matching TRBD2 (5 bases). CDR3 length equals 15 residues. CDR1 is SGHTA, CDR2 FQGNSA, per germline. The V end was cut by 1 base, the J end by 1 base, with 9 bases between. The CDR3 DNA sequence: TGTGCCAGCAGCTTAGGTTTTAGCGGCACAGATACGCAGTATTTT. Translated, it gives CASSLGFSGTDTQYF.

The rearrangement uses TRBV2 and TRBJ2-3, with TRBD2 identical over 9 bases. Germline CDR1 and CDR2: SNHLY and FYNNEI. The CDR3 sequence is 14 residues long. The V and J ends lost 6 bases and 0 bases, in that order; junction bases with no gene match: 1. CDR3 sequence: CASRLAGSTDTQYF. The CDR3 nucleotides are TGTGCCAGCAGGCTAGCGGGGAGCACAGATACGCAGTATTTT. Full variable domain (outside the CDR3, taken from reference TRBV2 and TRBJ2-3): EPEVTQTPSHQVTQMGQEVILRCVPISNHLYFYWYRQILGQKVEFLVSFYNNEISEKSEIFDDQFSVERPDGSNFTLKIRSTKLEDSAMYFCASRLAGSTDTQYFGPGTRLTVL.

The chain combines TRBV7-2 with TRBJ2-1; TRBD2 matches at 8 bases. Germline CDR1 reads SGHTA; CDR2 reads FQGNSA. The CDR3 is 14 residues long. The V and J ends lost 3 bases and 9 bases, in that order; junction bases with no gene match: 7. The CDR3 loop reads CASSFGGSGSEQFF. The CDR3 region has the DNA TGTGCCAGCAGCTTCGGCGGGAGCGGGAGTGAGCAGTTCTTC.

This rearrangement joins TRBV19 to TRBJ2-7; a weak D match, TRBD2 (7 bases). Germline CDR1 is LNHDA and CDR2 is SQIVND (reference sequence). Trimming took off 3 bases at V and 5 bases at J, with 17 bases between the two ends. The CDR3 totals 15 residues. CDR3 DNA: TGTGCCAGTAGTATGGAGCAGGGGAGGGTCGACGAGCAGTACTTC. It translates to CASSMEQGRVDEQYF.

The rearrangement uses TRBV19 and TRBJ2-1; perhaps TRBD2 as D (6 bases). CDR1 LNHDA and CDR2 SQIVND come from the germline V gene (reference sequence). V lost 4 bases to trimming and J lost 6 bases, with 13 bases between them. The CDR3 is 14 residues long. For the CDR3, the DNA is TGTGCCAGTAGTACCTCCACTAGCAGCAATGAGCAGTTCTTC. Its protein is CASSTSTSSNEQFF.

This chain joins TRBV4-1 and TRBJ2-5; possible D gene TRBD2, 6 bases. The V and J ends lost 1 base and 5 bases respectively, with 14 bases between them. The CDR3 spans 15 residues. Germline values: CDR1 MGHRA, CDR2 YSYEKL. The CDR3 DNA is TGCGCCAGCAGCCAAGTGGGGCTAGCGAGGGAGACCCAGTACTTC. This sequence encodes CASSQVGLARETQYF.

V and J are TRBV2 and TRBJ2-1; D is ambiguous. With 2 bases removed from V and 2 bases from J, the gap between germline ends came to 7 bases. This CDR3 has 14 residues. The germline CDR1 and CDR2 sequences are SNHLY and FYNNEI. As DNA, the CDR3 is TGTGCCAGCAGTGAATATTCAGCCTACAATGAGCAGTTCTTC. This codes for CASSEYSAYNEQFF. Supplemented by reference TRBV2 and TRBJ2-1, the full variable domain reads EPEVTQTPSHQVTQMGQEVILRCVPISNHLYFYWYRQILGQKVEFLVSFYNNEISEKSEIFDDQFSVERPDGSNFTLKIRSTKLEDSAMYFCASSEYSAYNEQFFGPGTRLTVL.

The rearrangement joins TRBV11-2 to TRBJ2-4; tentative D call: TRBD2 (7 bases). Germline assignment: CDR1 SGHAT and CDR2 FQNNGV. V lost 2 bases and J lost 1, with 15 bases in between. The CDR3 extends over 17 amino acids. The CDR3 sequence is CASSLTGGLVAKNIQYF. The CDR3 coding sequence is TGTGCCAGCAGCTTAACCGGGGGGCTGGTGGCCAAAAACATTCAGTACTTC.